The 20 T cell receptor beta chains below come from one sample, sequenced in a study of blood T cell repertoires in COVID-19. Sequencing was performed with immunoSEQ multiplex PCR; in TCRdb, only in-frame clones are kept and a portion is missing. The sample lists 300,000 to 400,000 clones; 83% were seen once. The sequenced material came from peripheral blood. The receptors come from a young man with active or convalescent COVID-19.

This clone appeared a single time. This sequence joins TRBV28 and TRBJ2-5, with TRBD2 matching over 10 bases. Germline V gives CDR1 MDHEN, CDR2 SYDVKM. The CDR3 has 16 amino acids. V dropped 0 bases and J dropped 7; count of bases not matched to a gene: 8. The CDR3 loop reads CASSLWASGRGGTQYF. The CDR3 coding sequence is TGTGCCAGCAGTTTATGGGCTAGCGGGAGAGGAGGGACCCAGTACTTC.

The chain joins TRBV6-2 or TRBV6-3 to TRBJ1-2; no reliable D call. Germline-derived CDR1 and CDR2 are MNHEY and SVGEGT. The CDR3 consists of 16 residues. V lost 2 bases and J lost 4, with 17 bases in between. CDR3 sequence (DNA): TGTGCCAGCAGTTACACGAGGGAACCTCTTTCCTATGGCTACACCTTC. As protein: CASSYTREPLSYGYTF.

The rearrangement links TRBV7-8 to TRBJ2-3; possible D gene TRBD1, 6 bases. V lost 1 base to trimming and J lost 2 bases, with 13 bases between them. This CDR3 spans 16 amino acids. Looked up from germline, CDR1 is SGHVS and CDR2 is FQNEAQ. CDR3 nucleotide sequence: TGTGCCAGCAGCTTAGTCCCAGGGGCCGCCACAGATACGCAGTATTTT. It translates to CASSLVPGAATDTQYF.

This sequence joins TRBV6-5 and TRBJ2-1; D not certain. Deletions cut 7 bases from V and 0 bases from J, with 10 bases between. The CDR3 runs to 14 residues. Germline V lookup: CDR1 MNHEY, CDR2 SVGAGI. The CDR3: CASKVRSSYNEQFF. CDR3 DNA: TGTGCCAGCAAAGTCCGGAGCTCCTACAATGAGCAGTTCTTC.

The chain uses TRBV7-9 and TRBJ2-7; TRBD2 matches at 7 bases. J was trimmed by 6 bases and V by 6 bases; bases with no gene match: 8. CDR3 length equals 13 residues. From germline, CDR1 is SEHNR and CDR2 FQNEAQ (reference sequence). The CDR3, as DNA: TGTGCCAGCAGTATAGGGGTAGCGGGCGAGCAGTACTTC. It translates to CASSIGVAGEQYF.

The chain couples TRBV27 to TRBJ2-1, with 8 bases identical to TRBD2. V lost 7 bases to trimming and J lost 7 bases; unmatched junction nucleotides: 9. Germline V gives CDR1 MNHEY, CDR2 SMNVEV (reference sequence). The CDR3 runs 14 residues. CDR3 coding DNA: TGTGCCAGCACCAAAGGTCGGGGGGGGAATGAGCAGTTCTTC. Its protein product is CASTKGRGGNEQFF.

The chain has TRBV7-9 and TRBJ1-1; 9 bases fit TRBD1. Germline trimming cut 3 bases from V and 1 base from J; bases unmatched to any gene: 3. Germline V lookup: CDR1 SEHNR, CDR2 FQNEAQ (reference sequence). This CDR3 region has 15 residues. In DNA, the CDR3 is TGTGCCAGCAGCTTTACGGGACAGGGGAACACTGAAGCTTTCTTT. Translation gives CASSFTGQGNTEAFF.

V and J are TRBV30 and TRBJ1-6, with a possible D match to TRBD1 (6 bases). Between the trimmed V and J ends, which lost 4 bases and 8 bases, there was a span of 18 bases. The CDR3 is 15 residues long. Germline V gene data show CDR1 as GTSNPN and CDR2 as SVGIG (reference sequence). For the CDR3, the DNA is TGTGCCTGGACTCAATCAGGGGCGCGATATTCACCCCTCCACTTT. This sequence encodes CAWTQSGARYSPLHF.

The chain employs TRBV11-2 and TRBJ2-3, with 9 positions matching TRBD2. Germline CDR1 reads SGHAT; CDR2 reads FQNNGV. The ends lost 5 bases at V and 3 bases at J; junction bases unmatched: 6. The CDR3 has 15 amino acids. The CDR3 region is CASSTGSGGTDTQYF. CDR3 DNA sequence: TGTGCCAGCAGCACGGGGAGCGGGGGGACAGATACGCAGTATTTT.

The chain combines TRBV6-5 with TRBJ1-6, with 7 bases identical to TRBD1. The CDR3 totals 14 residues. The trim removed 6 bases at V and 6 bases at J, leaving 5 bases unmatched. Per the germline V gene, CDR1 is MNHEY and CDR2 is SVGAGI. CDR3 region: CASRTGTVNSPLHF. The CDR3 nucleotides are TGTGCCAGCAGGACCGGGACAGTTAATTCACCCCTCCACTTT.

The V and J genes are TRBV30 and TRBJ1-3, with a weak D call TRBD1 (5 bases). The V gene's germline CDR1 is GTSNPN and CDR2 SVGIG (reference sequence). This CDR3 has 15 residues. Trimming removed 2 bases from V and 0 bases from J, with 11 bases in between. The CDR3 loop reads CAWSLGALSGNTIYF. In DNA form, the CDR3 reads TGTGCCTGGAGTTTAGGGGCACTCTCTGGAAACACCATATATTTT.

This chain uses TRBV14 with TRBJ2-3, with D perhaps TRBD1 (5 bases). The germline V and J ends were trimmed by 3 bases and 10 bases, with 17 bases remaining between them. CDR1 SGHDN and CDR2 FVKESK come from the germline V gene. This CDR3 has 14 residues. CDR3 nucleotide sequence: TGTGCCAGCAGCCATAATCCAGGGTCGACCCCGCAGTATTTT. The encoded protein is CASSHNPGSTPQYF.

A single count supports this clone. The chain combines TRBV19 with TRBJ1-6, with 11 bases aligning to TRBD1. This CDR3 has 14 amino acids. The V and J ends lost 4 bases and 10 bases, in that order; junction bases with no gene match: 3. Germline CDR1 is LNHDA and CDR2 is SQIVND (reference sequence). CDR3 nucleotide sequence: TGTGCCAGTAGTACCGGGACAGGGGGGTCACCCCTCCACTTT. This sequence encodes CASSTGTGGSPLHF.

J is TRBJ2-5 and V is TRBV5-1; possible D gene TRBD1, 6 bases. Germline V lookup: CDR1 SGHRS, CDR2 YFSETQ. CDR3 length: 14 residues. Trimming removed 1 base at V and 5 bases at J, with 12 bases between. In DNA, the CDR3 is TGCGCCAGCAGCTTGAGGACAGCAGGGGAGACCCAGTACTTC. Its protein is CASSLRTAGETQYF.

The chain employs TRBV6-6 and TRBJ2-2; 8 bases fit TRBD2. Germline CDR1 and CDR2: MNHNY and SVGAGI (reference sequence). The CDR3 is 14 residues long. V shed 7 bases and J 6 bases; nucleotides not matched to a gene: 7. The CDR3: CASNPAGRAGELFF. DNA of the CDR3: TGTGCCAGCAATCCAGCCGGGAGGGCCGGGGAGCTGTTTTTT.

This chain uses TRBV28 with TRBJ1-4; 7 nucleotides match TRBD1. The CDR3 spans 16 residues. J gave up 8 bases and V 6 bases, and 15 bases lay outside the gene matches. Germline CDR1 is MDHEN and CDR2 is SYDVKM. The CDR3 is CASSSATPGQNEKLFF. CDR3 DNA: TGTGCCAGCAGCTCAGCCACCCCGGGACAGAACGAAAAACTGTTTTTT.

The genes are TRBV5-1 and TRBJ2-1; 7 nucleotides agree with TRBD1. This CDR3 has 13 amino acids. Germline trimming cut 0 bases from V and 7 bases from J; bases unmatched to any gene: 1. The germline V gene encodes CDR1 SGHRS and CDR2 YFSETQ. The CDR3 sequence is CASSLATGNEQFF. CDR3 DNA: TGCGCCAGCAGCTTGGCGACAGGGAATGAGCAGTTCTTC.

The chain employs TRBV6-5 and TRBJ1-1; 7 bases map to TRBD1. This CDR3 has 12 amino acids. CDR1 is MNHEY, CDR2 SVGAGI, per germline. V shed 5 bases, J shed 7 bases, and the junction held 4 bases outside the gene matches. For the CDR3, the DNA is TGTGCCAGCAGTAGACAGGGCCGTGAAGCTTTCTTT. Protein sequence: CASSRQGREAFF.

The chain employs TRBV4-1 and TRBJ2-3; 8 nucleotides agree with TRBD2. In germline, CDR1 is MGHRA, CDR2 YSYEKL. V lost 2 bases, J lost 0 bases, and 4 bases stayed unmatched. The CDR3 loop spans 16 amino acids. This chain's CDR3 is CASSQTIAGSTDTQYF. For the CDR3, the DNA is TGCGCCAGCAGCCAAACAATAGCGGGGAGCACAGATACGCAGTATTTT.

This clone has only one observation. The V call is TRBV29-1, the J call TRBJ1-5, with D hard to call. The CDR3 spans 14 residues. The V and J ends lost 2 bases and 0 bases respectively, with 8 bases between them. Germline V gives CDR1 SQVTM, CDR2 ANQGSEA. CDR3 bases: TGCAGCGTTGAAAGCGGGTATAGCAATCAGCCCCAGCATTTT. It translates to CSVESGYSNQPQHF. Based on the CDR3 plus reference TRBV29-1 and TRBJ1-5, the full variable domain is SAVISQKPSRDICQRGTSLTIQCQVDSQVTMMFWYRQQPGQSLTLIATANQGSEATYESGFVIDKFPISRPNLTFSTLTVSNMSPEDSSIYLCSVESGYSNQPQHFGDGTRLSIL.